This T cell receptor (beta chain) was recorded in a study of blood T cell repertoires in COVID-19. Germline loops: CDR1 LNHDA, CDR2 SQIVND (reference sequence). The CDR3 has 15 residues. Trimming pared 7 bases from V and 6 bases from J, leaving 19 bases between. Data came from immunoSEQ multiplex PCR; TCRdb stores just in-frame clones and leaves some out. The sample lists more than 200,000 clones, less than 85% occurring once. This clone was seen only a few times. This clonotype was obtained from a woman of 80 years or more with active or convalescent COVID-19. The chain uses TRBV19 and TRBJ1-5, with D tentatively TRBD1 (5 bases). Sequenced sample: peripheral blood. Here the CDR3 reads CASTSGFVNRQPQHF. In DNA, the CDR3 is TGTGCCAGTACGTCAGGGTTCGTCAATCGTCAGCCCCAGCATTTT.